One and the same sample provided the 14 T cell receptor beta chains below, sequenced in a study of OX40 agonist ivuxolimab in advanced cancers. Libraries were prepared by immunoSEQ multiplex PCR; TCRdb keeps only in-frame clonotypes and omits some of them. This sample has 25,000 to 35,000 clones, with approximately 84% found just once. Sequencing was performed on CD4+ or CD8+ T cells sorted from blood, taken in a trial of the OX40 agonist ivuxolimab. Receptors originate from an adult with an advanced solid tumor such as melanoma, head and neck, liver or kidney cancer.

This chain joins TRBV6-5 and TRBJ1-1, with unresolved D. This CDR3 has 14 residues. The germline V and J ends were trimmed by 0 bases and 7 bases, with 12 bases remaining between them. CDR1 is MNHEY, CDR2 SVGAGI, per germline. The CDR3 bases are TGTGCCAGCAGTTACTCCCCTGATTCAGGTGAAGCTTTCTTT. Translation gives CASSYSPDSGEAFF.

The V and J genes are TRBV7-6 and TRBJ2-5; no clear D. Germline CDR1 is SGHVS and CDR2 is FNYEAQ. CDR3 length equals 14 residues. The germline V and J ends were trimmed by 0 bases and 4 bases, with 9 bases remaining between them. The CDR3 nucleotides read TGTGCCAGCAGCTTAGCGGGCCCCTCAGAGACCCAGTACTTC. It encodes CASSLAGPSETQYF.

CDR3 in amino acids: CASSQAGGHSYEQYF. CDR3 nucleotides: TGTGCCAGCAGCCAGGCGGGCGGGCACTCCTACGAGCAGTACTTC. The chain is built from TRBV11-2 and TRBJ2-7; a weak D match, TRBD2 (5 bases). This CDR3 has 15 amino acids. Germline loops: CDR1 SGHAT, CDR2 FQNNGV. V gave up 5 bases and J gave up 0 bases, with 14 bases separating them.

The chain joins TRBV27 to TRBJ2-2, with D unresolved. Trimming removed 3 bases at V and 4 bases at J, with 6 bases between. Per germline, CDR1 MNHEY and CDR2 SMNVEV (reference sequence). The CDR3 runs 13 residues. The CDR3 region has the DNA TGTGCCAGCAGTTTGGGCGGCACCGGGGAGCTGTTTTTT. This gives the protein CASSLGGTGELFF.

The chain combines TRBV10-3 with TRBJ2-1; 7 bases agree with TRBD2. This CDR3 is built from 15 residues. The junction had 5 bases not matched to a gene; V was cut back by 2 bases and J by 4 bases. CDR1 ENHRY and CDR2 SYGVKD come from the germline V gene. The CDR3 DNA sequence: TGTGCCATCAGTGAGAGGTGGGAGGGTTACAATGAGCAGTTCTTC. Translation: CAISERWEGYNEQFF.

The CDR3: CASSHPSSGNTEAFF. The CDR3 coding sequence is TGTGCCAGCAGCCACCCTTCAAGCGGAAACACTGAAGCTTTCTTT. This rearrangement joins TRBV7-9 to TRBJ1-1, with D hard to call. CDR1 is SEHNR, CDR2 FQNEAQ, per germline (reference sequence). CDR3 length: 15 residues. V shed 5 bases and J shed 2 bases, with 15 bases lying between them.

Sample share makes this clone medium-sized. The chain links TRBV20-1 to TRBJ2-7; perhaps TRBD2 as D (6 bases). The germline gives CDR1 DFQATT, CDR2 SNEGSKA (reference sequence). This CDR3 region has 10 residues. The V gene lost 5 bases and the J gene lost 6 bases, with 8 bases spanning the gap. In nucleotides, the CDR3 is TGCAGTGCTGAGGAGGGCGAGCAGTACTTC. The encoded protein is CSAEEGEQYF.

The V call is TRBV30, the J call TRBJ2-1; D is undetermined. The germline V gene encodes CDR1 GTSNPN and CDR2 SVGIG (reference sequence). V was pared by 0 bases and J by 0 bases, with 12 bases between. CDR3 length equals 16 residues. The CDR3 sequence: CAWSVIVLSSYNEQFF. CDR3 coding DNA: TGTGCCTGGAGTGTTATCGTTCTAAGCTCCTACAATGAGCAGTTCTTC.

The J gene is TRBJ1-1, the V gene TRBV19; 8 bases are shared with TRBD1. The CDR3 loop spans 14 amino acids. Germline CDR1 reads LNHDA; CDR2 reads SQIVND (reference sequence). With V trimmed by 6 bases and J by 4 bases, 7 bases remained unmatched. CDR3 loop: CASSASGGRTEAFF. The CDR3 DNA follows: TGTGCCAGTAGCGCCTCAGGGGGCCGCACTGAAGCTTTCTTT.

The chain joins TRBV28 to TRBJ2-2, with TRBD1 matching 8 bases. The J segment lost 4 bases and the V segment lost 8 bases, leaving 12 bases of the junction unmatched. This CDR3 spans 16 amino acids. Germline CDR1 is MDHEN and CDR2 is SYDVKM. Here the CDR3 DNA reads TGTGCCAGCTTGGACAGGGCACACTGGACCACCGGGGAGCTGTTTTTT. This gives the protein CASLDRAHWTTGELFF.

A note on this clone: Just one base apart from a much larger clone, this may be a read error. The sample holds other DNA sequences that translate to the same CDR3. The rearrangement links TRBV27 to TRBJ2-7, with no clear D. Germline CDR1 MNHEY, CDR2 SMNVEV (reference sequence). Trimming stripped 5 bases from V and 7 bases from J, with 12 bases between. CDR3 size: 12 residues. The CDR3 nucleotides are TGTGCCAGCAGTGGTGGGTTAGGAGAGCAGTACTTC. The encoded protein is CASSGGLGEQYF.

CDR3 in amino acids: CASSQDRGYEQYF. CDR3 nucleotide sequence: TGCGCCAGCAGCCAAGATCGTGGCTACGAGCAGTACTTC. This chain uses TRBV4-3 with TRBJ2-7; D ambiguous. V was shortened by 0 bases and J by 3 bases, with 6 bases between the two germline ends. The length of the CDR3 is 13 residues. Germline values: CDR1 LGHNA, CDR2 YSLEER.

The chain has TRBV6-1 and TRBJ2-7; 9 bases are shared with TRBD1. The J segment lost 1 base and the V segment lost 4 bases, leaving 5 bases of the junction unmatched. The CDR3 covers 15 residues. Germline V gene data show CDR1 as MNHNS and CDR2 as SASEGT. The CDR3 DNA sequence: TGTGCCAGCAGTGGGGACGGGACAGGGTCCTACGAGCAGTACTTC. Encoded protein: CASSGDGTGSYEQYF.

J is TRBJ2-1 and V is TRBV18; 9 bases match TRBD1. Germline CDR1 and CDR2: KGHSH and LQKENI. This CDR3 contains 16 residues. V lost 2 bases and J lost 10; bases outside the gene matches: 12. The CDR3 bases are TGTGCCAGCTCACCAAATGTGGGACAGGGAGTATGGGAGCAGTTCTTC. This encodes CASSPNVGQGVWEQFF.